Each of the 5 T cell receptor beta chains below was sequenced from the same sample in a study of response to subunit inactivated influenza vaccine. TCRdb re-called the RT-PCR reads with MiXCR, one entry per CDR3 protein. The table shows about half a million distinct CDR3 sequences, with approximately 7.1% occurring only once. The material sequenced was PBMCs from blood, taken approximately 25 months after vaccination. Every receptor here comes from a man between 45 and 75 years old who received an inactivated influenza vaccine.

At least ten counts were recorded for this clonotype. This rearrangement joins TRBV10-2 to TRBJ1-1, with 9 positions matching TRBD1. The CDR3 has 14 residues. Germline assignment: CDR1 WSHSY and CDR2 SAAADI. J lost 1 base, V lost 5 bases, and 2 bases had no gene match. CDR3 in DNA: TGCGCCAGCAGTTGGGACAGGGCGAACACTGAAGCTTTCTTT. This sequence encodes CASSWDRANTEAFF.

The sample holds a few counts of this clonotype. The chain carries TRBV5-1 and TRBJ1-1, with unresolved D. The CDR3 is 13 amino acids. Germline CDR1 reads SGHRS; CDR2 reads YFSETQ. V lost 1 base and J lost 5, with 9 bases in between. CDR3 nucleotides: TGCGCCAGCAGCTTGAACTCGGGAACTGAAGCTTTCTTT. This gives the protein CASSLNSGTEAFF.

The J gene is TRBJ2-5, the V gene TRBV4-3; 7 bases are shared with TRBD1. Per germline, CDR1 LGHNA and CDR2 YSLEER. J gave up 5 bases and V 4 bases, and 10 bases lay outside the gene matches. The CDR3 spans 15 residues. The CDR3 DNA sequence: TGCGCCAGCAGCCCAACCACAGGGGTCCCGGAGACCCAGTACTTC. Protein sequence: CASSPTTGVPETQYF.

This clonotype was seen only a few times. The CDR3 loop is CASSLQPGRSGYTF. The DNA for the CDR3 is TGTGCCAGCAGCTTACAGCCAGGGAGATCTGGCTACACCTTC. The V gene is TRBV7-2, the J gene TRBJ1-2; D perhaps matches TRBD1 (5 bases). The CDR3 is 14 amino acids. The germline V and J ends were trimmed by 2 bases and 7 bases, with 14 bases remaining between them. Germline CDR1 is SGHTA and CDR2 is FQGNSA.

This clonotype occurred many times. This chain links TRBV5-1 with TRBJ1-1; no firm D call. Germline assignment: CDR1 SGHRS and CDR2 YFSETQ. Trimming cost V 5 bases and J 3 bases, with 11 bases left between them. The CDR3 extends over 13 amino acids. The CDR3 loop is CASRTELDTEAFF. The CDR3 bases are TGCGCCAGCAGGACGGAGTTGGACACTGAAGCTTTCTTT. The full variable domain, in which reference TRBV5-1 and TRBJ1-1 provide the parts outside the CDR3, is KAGVTQTPRYLIKTRGQQVTLSCSPISGHRSVSWYQQTPGQGLQFLFEYFSETQRNKGNFPGRFSGRQFSNSRSEMNVSTLELGDSALYLCASRTELDTEAFFGQGTRLTVV.